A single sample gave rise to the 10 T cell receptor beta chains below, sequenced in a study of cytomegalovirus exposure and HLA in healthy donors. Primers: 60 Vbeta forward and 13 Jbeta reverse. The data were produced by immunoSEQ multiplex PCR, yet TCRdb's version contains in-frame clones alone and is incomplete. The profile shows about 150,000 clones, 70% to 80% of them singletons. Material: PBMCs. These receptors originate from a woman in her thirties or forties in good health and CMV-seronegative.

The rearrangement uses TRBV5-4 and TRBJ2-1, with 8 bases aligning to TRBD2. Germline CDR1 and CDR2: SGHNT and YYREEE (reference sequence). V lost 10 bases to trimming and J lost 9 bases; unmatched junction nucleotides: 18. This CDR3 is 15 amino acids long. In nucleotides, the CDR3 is TGTGCCCTCCTCTCGAGGCGGGAGGAGGGGGGTGAGCAGTTCTTC. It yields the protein CALLSRREEGGEQFF.

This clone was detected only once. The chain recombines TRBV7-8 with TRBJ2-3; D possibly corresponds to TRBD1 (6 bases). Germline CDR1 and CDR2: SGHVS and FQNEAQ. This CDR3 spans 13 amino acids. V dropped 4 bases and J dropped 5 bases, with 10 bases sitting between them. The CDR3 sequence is CASSSDRGDTQYF. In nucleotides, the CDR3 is TGTGCCAGCAGCTCGGACAGAGGAGATACGCAGTATTTT.

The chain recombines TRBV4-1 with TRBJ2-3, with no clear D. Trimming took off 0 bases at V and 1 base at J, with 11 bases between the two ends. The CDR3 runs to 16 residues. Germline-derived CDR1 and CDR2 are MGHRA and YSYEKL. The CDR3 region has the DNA TGCGCCAGCAGCCAAGATCCCCCAGGCGGCACAGATACGCAGTATTTT. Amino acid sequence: CASSQDPPGGTDTQYF.

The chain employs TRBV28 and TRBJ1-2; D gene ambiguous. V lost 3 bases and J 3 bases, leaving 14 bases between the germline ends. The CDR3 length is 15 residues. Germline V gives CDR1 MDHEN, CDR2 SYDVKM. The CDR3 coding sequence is TGTGCCAGCAGTTTCTCGCGGGGTATGGACTATGGCTACACCTTC. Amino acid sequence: CASSFSRGMDYGYTF.

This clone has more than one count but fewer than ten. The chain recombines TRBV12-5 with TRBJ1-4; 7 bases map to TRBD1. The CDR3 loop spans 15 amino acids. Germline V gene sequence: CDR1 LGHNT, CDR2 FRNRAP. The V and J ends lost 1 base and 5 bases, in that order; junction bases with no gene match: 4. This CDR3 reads CASGLGTGLNEKLFF. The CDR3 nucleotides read TGTGCTAGTGGTTTGGGGACAGGTCTAAATGAAAAACTGTTTTTT.

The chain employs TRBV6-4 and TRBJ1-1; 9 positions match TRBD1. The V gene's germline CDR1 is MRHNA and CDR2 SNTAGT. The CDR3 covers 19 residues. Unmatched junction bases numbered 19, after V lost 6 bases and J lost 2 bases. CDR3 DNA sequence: TGTGCCAGCAGCCCCTCACCGAACAGGGGGCGCGGGGGAAACACTGAAGCTTTCTTT. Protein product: CASSPSPNRGRGGNTEAFF.

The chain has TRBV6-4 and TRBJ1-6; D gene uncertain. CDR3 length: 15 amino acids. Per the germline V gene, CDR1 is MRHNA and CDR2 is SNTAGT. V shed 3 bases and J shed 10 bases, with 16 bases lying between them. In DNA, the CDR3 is TGTGCCAGCAGTGAATATGAGGGCATTGGGTCACCCCTCCACTTT. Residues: CASSEYEGIGSPLHF.

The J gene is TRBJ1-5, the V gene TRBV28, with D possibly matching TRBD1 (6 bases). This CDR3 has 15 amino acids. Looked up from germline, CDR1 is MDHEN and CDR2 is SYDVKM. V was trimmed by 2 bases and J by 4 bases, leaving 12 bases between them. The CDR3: CASSLGGRKNQPQHF. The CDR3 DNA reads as TGTGCCAGCAGTTTAGGGGGCCGAAAAAATCAGCCCCAGCATTTT.

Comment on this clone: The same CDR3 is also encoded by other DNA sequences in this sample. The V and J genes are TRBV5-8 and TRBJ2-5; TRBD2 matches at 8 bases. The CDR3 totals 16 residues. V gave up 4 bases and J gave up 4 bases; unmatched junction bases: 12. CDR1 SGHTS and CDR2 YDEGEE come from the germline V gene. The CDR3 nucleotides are TGTGCCAGCAGCCCGGGGACTAGTGGGGGGGCAGAGACCCAGTACTTC. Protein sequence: CASSPGTSGGAETQYF.

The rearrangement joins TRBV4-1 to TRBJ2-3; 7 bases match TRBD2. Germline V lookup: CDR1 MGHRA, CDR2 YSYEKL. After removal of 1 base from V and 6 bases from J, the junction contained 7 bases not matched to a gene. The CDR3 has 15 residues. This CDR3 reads CASSQVGGGADTQYF. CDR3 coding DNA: TGCGCCAGCAGCCAAGTTGGGGGAGGGGCGGATACGCAGTATTTT.